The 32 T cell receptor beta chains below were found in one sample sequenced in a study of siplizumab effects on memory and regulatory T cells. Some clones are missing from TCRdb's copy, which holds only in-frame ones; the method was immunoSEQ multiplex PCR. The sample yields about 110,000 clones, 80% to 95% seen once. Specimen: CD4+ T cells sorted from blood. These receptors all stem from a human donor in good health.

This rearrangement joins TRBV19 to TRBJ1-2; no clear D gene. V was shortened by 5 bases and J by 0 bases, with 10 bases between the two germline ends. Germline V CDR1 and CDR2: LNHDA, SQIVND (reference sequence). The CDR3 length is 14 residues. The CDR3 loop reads CASSLETTNYGYTF. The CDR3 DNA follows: TGTGCCAGTAGTTTGGAGACAACTAACTATGGCTACACCTTC.

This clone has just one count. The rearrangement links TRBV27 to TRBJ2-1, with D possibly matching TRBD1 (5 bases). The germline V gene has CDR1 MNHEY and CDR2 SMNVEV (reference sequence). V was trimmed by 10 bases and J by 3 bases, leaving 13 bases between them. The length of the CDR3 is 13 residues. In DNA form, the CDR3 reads TGTGCCACGAGCCGGACACTCTACAATGAGCAGTTCTTC. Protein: CATSRTLYNEQFF.

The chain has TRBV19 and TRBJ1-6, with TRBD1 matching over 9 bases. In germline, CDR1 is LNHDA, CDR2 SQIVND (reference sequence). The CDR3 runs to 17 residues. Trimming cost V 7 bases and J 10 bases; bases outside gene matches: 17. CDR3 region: CASTKFAGGTGSSPLHF. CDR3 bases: TGTGCCAGTACCAAATTCGCGGGGGGGACAGGGTCCTCACCCCTCCACTTT.

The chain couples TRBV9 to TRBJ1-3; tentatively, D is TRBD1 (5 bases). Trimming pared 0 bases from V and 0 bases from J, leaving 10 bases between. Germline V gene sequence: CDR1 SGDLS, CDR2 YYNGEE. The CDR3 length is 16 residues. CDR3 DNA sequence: TGTGCCAGCAGCGTAGATGGCAGGGCCTCTGGAAACACCATATATTTT. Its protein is CASSVDGRASGNTIYF.

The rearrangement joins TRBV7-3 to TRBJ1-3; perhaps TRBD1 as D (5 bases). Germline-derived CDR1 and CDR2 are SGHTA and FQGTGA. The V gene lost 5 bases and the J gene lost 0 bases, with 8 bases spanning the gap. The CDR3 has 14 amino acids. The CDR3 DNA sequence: TGTGCCAGCAGCCTCGGGGGCTCTGGAAACACCATATATTTT. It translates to CASSLGGSGNTIYF. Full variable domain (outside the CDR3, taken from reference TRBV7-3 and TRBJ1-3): GAGVSQTPSNKVTEKGKYVELRCDPISGHTALYWYRQSLGQGPEFLIYFQGTGAADDSGLPNDRFFAVRPEGSVSTLKIQRTERGDSAVYLCASSLGGSGNTIYFGEGSWLTVV.

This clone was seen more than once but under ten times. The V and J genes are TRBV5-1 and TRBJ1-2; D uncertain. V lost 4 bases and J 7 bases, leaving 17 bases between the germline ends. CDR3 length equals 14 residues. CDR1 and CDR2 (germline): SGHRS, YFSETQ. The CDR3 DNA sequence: TGCGCCAGCAGCGCGGACCGAGAGGATGGTGGCTACACCTTC. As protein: CASSADREDGGYTF.

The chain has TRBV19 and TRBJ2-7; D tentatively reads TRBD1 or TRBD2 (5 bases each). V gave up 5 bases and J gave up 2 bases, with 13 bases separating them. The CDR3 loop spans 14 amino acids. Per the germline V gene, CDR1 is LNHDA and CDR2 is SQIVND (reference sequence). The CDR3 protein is CASSLRGAAYEQYF. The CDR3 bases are TGTGCCAGTAGTCTGAGAGGGGCGGCCTACGAGCAGTACTTC.

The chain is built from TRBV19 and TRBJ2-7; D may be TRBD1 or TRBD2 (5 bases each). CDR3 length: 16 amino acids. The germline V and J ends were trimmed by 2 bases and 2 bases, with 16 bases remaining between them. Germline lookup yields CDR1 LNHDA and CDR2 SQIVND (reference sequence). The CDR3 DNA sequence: TGTGCCAGTAGTATAAGAGGGGTCGATTTAGCCTACGAGCAGTACTTC. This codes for CASSIRGVDLAYEQYF.

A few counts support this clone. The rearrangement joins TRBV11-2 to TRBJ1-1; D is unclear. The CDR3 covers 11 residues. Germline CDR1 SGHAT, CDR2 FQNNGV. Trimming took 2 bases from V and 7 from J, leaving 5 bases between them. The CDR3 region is CASSLSVEAFF. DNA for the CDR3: TGTGCCAGCAGCTTAAGTGTTGAAGCTTTCTTT.

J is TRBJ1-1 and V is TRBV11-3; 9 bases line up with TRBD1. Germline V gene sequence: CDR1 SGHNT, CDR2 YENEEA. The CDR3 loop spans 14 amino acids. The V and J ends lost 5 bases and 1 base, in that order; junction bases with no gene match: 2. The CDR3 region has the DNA TGTGCCAGCAGCCGGACAGGGGCGAACACTGAAGCTTTCTTT. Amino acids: CASSRTGANTEAFF.

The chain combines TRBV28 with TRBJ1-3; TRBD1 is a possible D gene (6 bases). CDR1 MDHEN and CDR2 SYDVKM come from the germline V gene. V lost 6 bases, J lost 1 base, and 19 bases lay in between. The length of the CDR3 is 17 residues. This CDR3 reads CASRLATGKRSGNTIYF. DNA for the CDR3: TGTGCCAGCAGGCTCGCAACAGGGAAAAGGTCTGGAAACACCATATATTTT.

The CDR3 reads CASSARPYTGELFF. The CDR3 DNA sequence: TGTGCCAGCAGCGCCCGCCCGTACACCGGGGAGCTGTTTTTT. The V call is TRBV7-2, the J call TRBJ2-2; D gene ambiguous. Germline CDR1 is SGHTA and CDR2 is FQGNSA. Trimming pared 5 bases from V and 3 bases from J, leaving 10 bases between. The CDR3 is made up of 14 amino acids.

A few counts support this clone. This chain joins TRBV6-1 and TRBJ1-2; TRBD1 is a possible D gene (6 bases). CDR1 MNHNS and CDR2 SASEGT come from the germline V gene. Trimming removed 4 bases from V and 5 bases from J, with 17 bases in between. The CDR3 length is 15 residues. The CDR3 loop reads CASSAHGQTFYGYTF. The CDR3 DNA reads TGTGCCAGCAGTGCCCATGGACAGACATTTTATGGCTACACCTTC.

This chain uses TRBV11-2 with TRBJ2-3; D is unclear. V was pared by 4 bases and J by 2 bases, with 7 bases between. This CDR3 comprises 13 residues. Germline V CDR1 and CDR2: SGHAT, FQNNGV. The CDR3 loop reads CASSSGNTDTQYF. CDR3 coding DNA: TGTGCCAGCAGCTCCGGAAACACAGATACGCAGTATTTT.

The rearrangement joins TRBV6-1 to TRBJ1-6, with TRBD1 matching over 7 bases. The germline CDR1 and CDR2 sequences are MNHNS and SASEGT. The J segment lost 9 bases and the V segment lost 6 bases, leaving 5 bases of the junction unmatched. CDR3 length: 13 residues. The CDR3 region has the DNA TGTGCCAGCAGAGGGGGCGCAGGTTCACCCCTCCACTTT. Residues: CASRGGAGSPLHF.

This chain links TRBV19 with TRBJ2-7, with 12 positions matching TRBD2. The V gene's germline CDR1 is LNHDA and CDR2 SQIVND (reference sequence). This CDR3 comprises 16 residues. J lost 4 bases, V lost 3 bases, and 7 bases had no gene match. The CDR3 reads CASSIETSGRMYEQYF. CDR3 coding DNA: TGTGCCAGTAGTATCGAGACTAGCGGGAGAATGTACGAGCAGTACTTC.

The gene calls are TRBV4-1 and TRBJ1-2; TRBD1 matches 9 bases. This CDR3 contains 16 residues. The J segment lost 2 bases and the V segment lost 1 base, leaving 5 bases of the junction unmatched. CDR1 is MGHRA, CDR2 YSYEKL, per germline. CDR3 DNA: TGCGCCAGCAGCCAAGGGACAGGGGCGACGAACTATGGCTACACCTTC. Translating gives CASSQGTGATNYGYTF.

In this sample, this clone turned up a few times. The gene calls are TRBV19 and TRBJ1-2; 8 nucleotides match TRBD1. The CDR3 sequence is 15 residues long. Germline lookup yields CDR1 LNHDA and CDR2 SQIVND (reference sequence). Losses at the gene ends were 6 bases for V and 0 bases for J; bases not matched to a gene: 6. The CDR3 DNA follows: TGTGCCAGTAGCCTTCGACAGGGGCCTAACTATGGCTACACCTTC. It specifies CASSLRQGPNYGYTF.

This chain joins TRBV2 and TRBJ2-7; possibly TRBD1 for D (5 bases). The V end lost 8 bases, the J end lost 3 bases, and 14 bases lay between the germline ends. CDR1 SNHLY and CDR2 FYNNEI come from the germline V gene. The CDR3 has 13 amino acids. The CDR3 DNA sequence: TGTGCCAGCTCGGCTCAGGGAAACTACGAGCAGTACTTC. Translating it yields CASSAQGNYEQYF.

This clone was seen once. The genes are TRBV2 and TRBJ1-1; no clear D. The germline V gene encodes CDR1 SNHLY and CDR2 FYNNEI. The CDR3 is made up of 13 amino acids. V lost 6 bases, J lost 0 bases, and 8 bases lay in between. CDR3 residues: CASRVGLNTEAFF. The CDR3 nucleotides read TGTGCCAGCAGAGTAGGCCTGAACACTGAAGCTTTCTTT.

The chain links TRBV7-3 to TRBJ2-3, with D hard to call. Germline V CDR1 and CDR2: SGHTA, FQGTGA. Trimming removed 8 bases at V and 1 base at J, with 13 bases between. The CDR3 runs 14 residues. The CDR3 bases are TGTGCCAGCTCCGGGCTGGGTGGCACAGATACGCAGTATTTT. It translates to CASSGLGGTDTQYF.

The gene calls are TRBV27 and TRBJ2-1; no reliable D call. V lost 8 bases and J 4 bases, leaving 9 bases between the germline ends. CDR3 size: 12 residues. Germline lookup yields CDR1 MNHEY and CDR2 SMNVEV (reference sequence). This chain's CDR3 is CASSVGYNEQFF. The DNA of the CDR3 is TGTGCCAGCTCTGTGGGGTACAATGAGCAGTTCTTC.

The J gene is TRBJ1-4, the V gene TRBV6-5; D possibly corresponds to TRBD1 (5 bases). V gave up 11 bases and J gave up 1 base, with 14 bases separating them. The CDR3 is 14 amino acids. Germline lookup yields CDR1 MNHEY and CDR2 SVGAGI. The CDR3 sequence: CACGDGETNEKLFF. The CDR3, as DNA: TGTGCCTGCGGGGACGGTGAAACTAATGAAAAACTGTTTTTT.

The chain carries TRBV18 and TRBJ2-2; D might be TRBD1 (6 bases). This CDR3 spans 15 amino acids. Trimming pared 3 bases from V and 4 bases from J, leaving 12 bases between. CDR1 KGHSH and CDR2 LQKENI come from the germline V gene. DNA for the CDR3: TGTGCCAGCTCACCCCAGGGGCCGGGCACCGGGGAGCTGTTTTTT. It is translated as CASSPQGPGTGELFF.

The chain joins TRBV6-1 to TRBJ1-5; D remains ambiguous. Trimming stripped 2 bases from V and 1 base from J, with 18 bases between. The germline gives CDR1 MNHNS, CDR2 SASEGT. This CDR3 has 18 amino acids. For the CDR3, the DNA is TGTGCCAGCAGTGAATCTCGTCGAGGGATCGGAAGCAATCAGCCCCAGCATTTT. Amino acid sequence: CASSESRRGIGSNQPQHF.

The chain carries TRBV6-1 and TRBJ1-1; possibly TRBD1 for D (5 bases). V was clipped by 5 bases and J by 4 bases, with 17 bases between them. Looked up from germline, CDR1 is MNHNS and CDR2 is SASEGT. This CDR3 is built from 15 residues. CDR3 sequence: CASSRGAAGSTEAFF. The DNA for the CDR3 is TGTGCCAGCAGTAGGGGTGCGGCGGGGTCCACTGAAGCTTTCTTT.

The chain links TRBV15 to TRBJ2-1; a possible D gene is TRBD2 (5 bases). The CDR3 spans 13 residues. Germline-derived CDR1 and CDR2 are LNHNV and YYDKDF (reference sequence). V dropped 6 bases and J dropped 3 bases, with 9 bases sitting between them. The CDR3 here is CATREASYNEQFF. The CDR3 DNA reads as TGTGCCACCAGGGAGGCGAGCTACAATGAGCAGTTCTTC.

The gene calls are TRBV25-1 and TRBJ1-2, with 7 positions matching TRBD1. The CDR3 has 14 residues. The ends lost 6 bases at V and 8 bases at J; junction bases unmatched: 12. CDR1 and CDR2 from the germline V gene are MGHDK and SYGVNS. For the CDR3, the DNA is TGTGCCAGCAGAGCTCGGGGACAGAGCCGCGGCTACACCTTC. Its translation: CASRARGQSRGYTF.

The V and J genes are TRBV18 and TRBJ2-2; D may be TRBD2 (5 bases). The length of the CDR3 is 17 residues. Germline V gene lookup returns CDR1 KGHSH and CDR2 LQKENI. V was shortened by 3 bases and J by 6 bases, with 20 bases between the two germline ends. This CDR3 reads CASSPQVTTLTAGELFF. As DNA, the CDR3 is TGTGCCAGCTCACCTCAGGTGACTACTCTGACCGCCGGGGAGCTGTTTTTT.

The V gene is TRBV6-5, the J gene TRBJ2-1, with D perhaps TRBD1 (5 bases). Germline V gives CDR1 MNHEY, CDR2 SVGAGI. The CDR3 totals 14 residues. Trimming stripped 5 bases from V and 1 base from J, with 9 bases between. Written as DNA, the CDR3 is TGTGCCAGCAGTCGGACAATATCCTACAATGAGCAGTTCTTC. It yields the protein CASSRTISYNEQFF.

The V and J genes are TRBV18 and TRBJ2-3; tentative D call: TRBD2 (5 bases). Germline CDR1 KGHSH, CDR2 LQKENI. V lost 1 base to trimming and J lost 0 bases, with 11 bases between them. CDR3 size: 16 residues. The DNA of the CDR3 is TGTGCCAGCTCACCACGGACTGACTCTAGCACAGATACGCAGTATTTT. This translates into CASSPRTDSSTDTQYF. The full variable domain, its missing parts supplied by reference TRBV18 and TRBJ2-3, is NAGVMQNPRHLVRRRGQEARLRCSPMKGHSHVYWYRQLPEEGLKFMVYLQKENIIDESGMPKERFSAEFPKEGPSILRIQQVVRGDSAAYFCASSPRTDSSTDTQYFGPGTRLTVL.

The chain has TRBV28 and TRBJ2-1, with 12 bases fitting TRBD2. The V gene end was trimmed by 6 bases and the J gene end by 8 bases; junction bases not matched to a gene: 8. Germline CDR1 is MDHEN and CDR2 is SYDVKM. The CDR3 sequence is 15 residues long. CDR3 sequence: CASRGLAGRGDEQFF. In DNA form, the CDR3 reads TGTGCCAGCAGGGGACTAGCGGGCCGGGGGGATGAGCAGTTCTTC. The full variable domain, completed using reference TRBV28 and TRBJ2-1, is DVKVTQSSRYLVKRTGEKVFLECVQDMDHENMFWYRQDPGLGLRLIYFSYDVKMKEKGDIPEGYSVSREKKERFSLILESASTNQTSMYLCASRGLAGRGDEQFFGPGTRLTVL.